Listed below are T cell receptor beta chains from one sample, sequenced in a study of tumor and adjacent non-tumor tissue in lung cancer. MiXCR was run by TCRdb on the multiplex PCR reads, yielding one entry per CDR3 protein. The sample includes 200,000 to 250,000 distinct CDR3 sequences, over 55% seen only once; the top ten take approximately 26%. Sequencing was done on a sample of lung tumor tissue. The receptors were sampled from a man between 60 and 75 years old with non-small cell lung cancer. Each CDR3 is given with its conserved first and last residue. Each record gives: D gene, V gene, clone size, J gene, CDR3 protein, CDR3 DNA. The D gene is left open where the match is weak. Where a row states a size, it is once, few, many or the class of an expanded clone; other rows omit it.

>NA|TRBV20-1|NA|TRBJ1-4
CSDRTVTNEKLFF
TGCAGTGATAGGACAGTAACTAATGAAAAACTGTTTTTT
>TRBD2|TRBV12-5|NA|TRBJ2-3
CASGLASGRADTQYF
TGTGCTAGTGGTTTGGCTAGCGGGAGAGCAGATACGCAGTATTTT
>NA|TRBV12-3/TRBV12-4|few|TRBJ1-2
CASSLTQGYGYTF
TGTGCCAGCAGTTTGACCCAAGGCTATGGCTACACCTTC
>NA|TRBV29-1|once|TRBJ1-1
CGVEDRGTEGGATEAFF
TGCGGCGTTGAAGATAGAGGGACGGAGGGAGGAGCGACTGAAGCTTTCTTT
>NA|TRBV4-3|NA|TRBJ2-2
CASSHEPLCGREGTGELFF
TGCGCCAGCAGCCATGAACCCCTCTGTGGCCGCGAGGGCACCGGGGAGCTGTTTTTC
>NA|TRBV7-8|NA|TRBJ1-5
CASSLGPSPTSNQPQHF
TGTGCCAGCAGCTTAGGACCCTCCCCGACTAGCAATCAGCCCCAGCATTTT
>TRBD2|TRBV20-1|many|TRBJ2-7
CSARARTSSGEQYF
TGCAGTGCTAGAGCCAGGACTAGCAGCGGCGAGCAGTACTTC
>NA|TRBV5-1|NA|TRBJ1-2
CASSLSNYGYTF
TGCGCCAGCAGCTTATCTAACTATGGCTACACCTTC
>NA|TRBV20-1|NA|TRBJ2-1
CCATTRTPGGDEQFF
TGCTGTGCTACTACTAGGACTCCCGGGGGCGATGAGCAGTTCTTC
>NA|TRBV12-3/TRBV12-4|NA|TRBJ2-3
CASRSWGDTDTQYF
TGTGCCAGCAGGTCCTGGGGGGACACAGATACGCAGTATTTT
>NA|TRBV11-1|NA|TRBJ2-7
CDSSRSLALDEQYF
TGTGACAGCAGCCGGTCGCTAGCGCTGGACGAGCAGTACTTC
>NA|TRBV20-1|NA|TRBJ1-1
CSARVGLKPRKAFF
TGCAGTGCTAGAGTTGGGTTGAAGCCCAGGAAAGCTTTCTTT
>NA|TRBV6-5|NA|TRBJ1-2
CARSHGKLNYGYTF
TGTGCCAGGAGTCACGGAAAACTTAACTATGGCTACACCTTC
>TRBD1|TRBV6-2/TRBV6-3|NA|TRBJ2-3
CASSSYNGTEMQYF
TGTGCCAGCAGCAGCTACAACGGGACAGAGATGCAGTATTTT
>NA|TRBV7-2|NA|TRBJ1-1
CASSLESQPLAALF
TGTGCCAGCAGCTTAGAATCACAGCCCCTTGCGGCTCTCTTT
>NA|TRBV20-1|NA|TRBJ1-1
CSGRGMANTEAFF
TGTAGTGGACGGGGAATGGCGAACACTGAAGCTTTCTTT
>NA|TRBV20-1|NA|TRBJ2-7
CSARGPRMNYEQFF
TGCAGTGCTAGAGGTCCTCGCATGAACTACGAGCAATTCTTC
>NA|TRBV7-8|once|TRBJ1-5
CASSLELVRPGNQSQHF
TGTGCCAGCAGCTTAGAGCTCGTCAGGCCAGGGAATCAGTCCCAGCATTTT
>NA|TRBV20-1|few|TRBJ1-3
CSARIVRASVNTIYF
TGCAGTGCTAGGATCGTACGAGCCTCTGTAAACACCATATATTTT
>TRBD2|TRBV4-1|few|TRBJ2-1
CASSQDFGGAREQFF
TGCGCCAGCAGCCAAGATTTCGGGGGGGCCCGGGAGCAGTTCTTC
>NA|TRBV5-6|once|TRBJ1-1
CASRNLLNRDPSTEAFF
TGTGCCAGCAGGAACTTACTTAACAGGGACCCGAGCACTGAAGCTTTCTTT
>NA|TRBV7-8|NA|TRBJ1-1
CASSLAAPMNTEAFF
TGTGCCAGTAGCTTAGCCGCACCTATGAACACTGAAGCTTTCTTT
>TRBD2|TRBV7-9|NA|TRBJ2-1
CASSLGVGTSPLNEQFF
TGTGCCAGCAGCTTAGGGGTTGGGACTAGCCCCCTCAATGAGCAGTTCTTC
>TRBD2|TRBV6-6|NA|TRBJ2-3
CASSHELAGGTDTQYF
TGTGCCAGCAGTCATGAACTAGCGGGGGGTACAGATACGCAGTATTTT
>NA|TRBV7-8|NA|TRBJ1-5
CASSSTGLFSPQHF
TGTGCCAGCAGCTCTACAGGTTTATTCTCGCCCCAGCATTTT
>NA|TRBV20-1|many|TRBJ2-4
CSARDWRRGKNIQYF
TGCAGTGCTAGAGATTGGAGGCGGGGCAAAAACATTCAGTACTTC
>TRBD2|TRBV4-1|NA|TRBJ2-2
CDSSQGRANTGELFF
TGCGACAGCAGCCAAGGGAGGGCGAACACCGGGGAGCTATTTTTT
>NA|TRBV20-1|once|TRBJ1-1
CSGYGDPRDVANTEAFF
TGCAGTGGCTACGGGGACCCCCGGGACGTAGCAAACACTGAAGCTTTCTTT
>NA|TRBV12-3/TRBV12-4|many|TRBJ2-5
CASSLGVGGAQETQYF
TGTGCCAGCAGTTTAGGTGTGGGGGGTGCGCAAGAGACCCAGTACTTC
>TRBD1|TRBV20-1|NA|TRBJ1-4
CSAGTGWNEKLFF
TGCAGTGCAGGGACAGGCTGGAATGAAAAACTGTTTTTT
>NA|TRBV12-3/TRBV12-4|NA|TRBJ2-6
CASTQGSGANVMTF
TGTGCCAGCACCCAGGGTTCCGGGGCCAACGTCATGACTTTC